This T cell receptor beta chain was observed in a study of CD4 and CD8 cells across lung adenocarcinoma regions. Trimming cost V 2 bases and J 1 base, with 9 bases left between them. Germline values: CDR1 SGHRS, CDR2 YFSETQ. The CDR3 is 14 residues long. TCRdb independently ran MiXCR on the PCR reads; one entry per CDR3 protein. Of some 20,000 distinct CDR3 sequences in the sample, about half are singletons; the top ten hold around 23%. The receptor comes from a female donor with lung adenocarcinoma. The CD4 and CD8 labels of this study may be unreliable. The sequencing sample was made of CD8+ T cells from the center of a lung tumor. J is TRBJ2-5 and V is TRBV5-1; tentatively, D is TRBD2 (6 bases). CDR3 loop: CASSFYGSQETQYF. The DNA of the CDR3 is TGCGCCAGCAGCTTTTACGGGAGCCAAGAGACCCAGTACTTC. The complete variable domain, with remaining parts taken from reference TRBV5-1 and TRBJ2-5, reads KAGVTQTPRYLIKTRGQQVTLSCSPISGHRSVSWYQQTPGQGLQFLFEYFSETQRNKGNFPGRFSGRQFSNSRSEMNVSTLELGDSALYLCASSFYGSQETQYFGPGTRLLVL.